Described below is a single T cell receptor (beta chain) sequence and its context. A much larger clone differs by one base, so this may be a read error. This sample was included in a study of T cell repertoires in cytomegalovirus infection. At the level of the study: In public TCR beta signatures, there were indications of both CMV infection and matching HLA type.

V was trimmed by 6 bases and J by 4 bases, leaving 24 bases between them. The CDR3 spans 17 residues. TCRdb re-derived calls from the reads in MiXCR, one entry per CDR3 protein. The sample records about 320,000 distinct CDR3 sequences, more than 8% being singletons. The chain has TRBV12-3 or TRBV12-4 and TRBJ1-2; maybe TRBD1 (6 bases). Sequenced sample: PBMCs. This receptor was identified in a human donor in good health (CMV status not recorded). Some clones in this sample may be carry-over from other donors' samples. Here the CDR3 DNA reads TGTGCCAGCAGGTTGACAGGTGCCCGGGCTAATAGCTATGGCTACACCTTC. Translated: CASRLTGARANSYGYTF.